The entry below describes one TCR beta chain. Its antigen is currently not known. Per-base qualities were not stored, and no clone one base away is much larger. This sample was included in a study of blood T cell repertoires in COVID-19 (dated by TCRdb to about 2020). A note on the overall study: Samples from collaborators originated in the United States, Italy and Spain and spanned both the acute and convalescent phases of COVID-19. The prospective study material was composed of cDNA or gDNA derived from T cells, B-cell-depleted T cells, or PBMCs. Deeply sampled blood TCRbeta repertoires from subjects exposed to, actively infected with, or recovered from COVID-19 were included in the dataset. The repertoires were made available in a free public database intended to serve as a resource for research on the immune response to SARS-CoV-2. Samples came from the ongoing ImmuneRACE study (first 160 participants) plus 1,254 subjects from 6 global collaborators. Nearly every sample came with metadata listing a de-identified subject ID, COVID-19 status, age in years and sex. Where available, HLA class I and class II types were obtained from metadata supplied by the sample provider rather than from assay-based typing.

The germline V gene (reference sequence) provides CDR1 GTSNPN and CDR2 SVGIG. The junction carries 12 bases between V and J, which are trimmed by 0 bases and 3 bases respectively. Counted from cysteine to phenylalanine, this CDR3 has 15 amino acids. Left in the record is the CDR3 DNA by itself, 45 bases read in frame from the first base. The immunoSEQ Assay, a bias-controlled multiplex PCR, was used to amplify TCRbeta CDR3 regions from genomic DNA. In the original analysis: The number of nucleated cells in each sample was estimated from the amplification of reference gene primers within the assay. To quantify the absolute abundance of each unique TCRbeta CDR3 rearrangement, sequence reads were collapsed and filtered. For each sample, productive Simpson clonality was calculated as the square root of Simpson's diversity index across productive rearrangements. TCRdb limited this immuneACCESS table to in-frame rearrangements with V and J called. A share of clones is missing; checked studies link under half to unresolved V genes, and the rest is unexplained. That table furnishes V, J and clone size, whereas the DNA furnished D and trimming. The sample table shows about 110,000 clones, and approximately 81% are seen once. The ten biggest clones cover 2% to 2.5% of the sample.

Whole blood was collected in K2EDTA tubes by collaborating institutions according to the institutions' own protocols. For TCRbeta analysis, collaborators shipped samples in one of three forms: frozen whole blood, isolated PBMCs, or DNA extracted from either of those sample types. Beyond this particular receptor, the publication reports: The quantity of clinical and demographic metadata differed by source and by participant and was supplied without curation.

This TCR came from a human donor in a cohort sampled during active COVID-19. The sequenced sample was peripheral blood. Here the chain combines TRBV30 and TRBJ1-3; possibly the D gene is TRBD1, per 5 matching bases. The sequence in DNA is TGTGCCTGGAGTGTAGGTTCGGGGGGTGGAAACACCATATATTTT. This is translated as CAWSVGSGGGNTIYF.